The entry that follows covers one T cell receptor (beta chain) sequence. The protocol was immunoSEQ multiplex PCR, while the TCRdb copy is restricted to in-frame clones and leaves out a portion. The repertoire includes 130,000 or so clones, more than 85% of them detected once, and around 1% sits in the top ten. The data are from a study of T cell responses to AZD1222 COVID-19 vaccine. The CDR3 is 16 amino acids. Germline-derived CDR1 and CDR2 are SGHRS and YFSETQ. V was pared by 1 base and J by 5 bases, with 16 bases between. V gene TRBV5-1 combines with J gene TRBJ1-5; D not resolved. The source material was peripheral blood, sampled on day 0 of MenACWY control vaccination. The sequence was collected from an adult in good health. The CDR3 nucleotides read TGCGCCAGCAGCTTGTATCCCGACGGCCCTCATCAGCCCCAGCATTTT. As protein: CASSLYPDGPHQPQHF.